A selection of T cell receptor beta chains follows, all from one sample in a study of T cell responses to AZD1222 COVID-19 vaccine. Sequencing used immunoSEQ multiplex PCR; TCRdb keeps in-frame clones, though not all of them. This table has approximately 220,000 clones, 85% to 95% appearing once. The material was peripheral blood, obtained on day 0 of MenACWY control vaccination. The receptors here all came from an adult in good health. The CDR3 runs from the conserved cysteine through the conserved F or W. The D gene is left open where the match is weak. Size is omitted from some rows. Given values are once, few, many or a class for expanded clones.

v_gene	len	d_gene	j_gene	abundance	CDR3nt	CDR3aa
TRBV5-5	16	.	TRBJ1-3	.	TGTGCCAGCAGCTCCTCCGGACGGACTACTGGAAACACCATATATTTT	CASSSSGRTTGNTIYF
TRBV30	15	.	TRBJ1-1	.	TGTGCCTGGAAAACTGAGGGGGGGACGTACACTGAAGCTTTCTTT	CAWKTEGGTYTEAFF
TRBV2	11	.	TRBJ1-1	.	TGTGCCAGCAGCGGAAGAGACAAAGCTTTCTTT	CASSGRDKAFF
TRBV11-2	18	.	TRBJ2-2	.	TGTGCCAGCAGCGAACCGGGGGAATTTTTCGCGAACACCGGGGAGCTGTTTTTT	CASSEPGEFFANTGELFF
TRBV7-3	15	.	TRBJ2-3	.	TGTGCCAGCAGCCCCCAGGGGGGCCCCACAGATACGCAGTATTTT	CASSPQGGPTDTQYF
TRBV19	18	TRBD2	TRBJ2-1	.	TGTGCCAGTAGTATGGCCCTAGCGGGGGCCCTCTTGTACAATGAGCAGTTCTTC	CASSMALAGALLYNEQFF
TRBV7-2	11	.	TRBJ2-2	.	TGTGCCAGCCGACAGGACGGGGAGCTGTTTTTT	CASRQDGELFF
TRBV5-1	14	.	TRBJ2-2	once	TGCGCCAGCAGTCCCAGGGTGAACACCGGGGAGCTGTTTTTT	CASSPRVNTGELFF
TRBV29-1	14	TRBD2	TRBJ2-7	.	TGCAGCGTTGGCGCCCCCGGGACTACCTACGAGCAGTACTTC	CSVGAPGTTYEQYF
TRBV4-3	15	.	TRBJ2-3	.	TGCGCCAGCAGCCAAGACACGGGGTACACAGATACGCAGTATTTT	CASSQDTGYTDTQYF
TRBV18	18	TRBD1	TRBJ1-4	.	TGTGCCAGCTCACCACCTGGAACCGTGACAGGGGGTGGAGAAAAACTGTTTTTT	CASSPPGTVTGGGEKLFF
TRBV27	15	TRBD1	TRBJ1-5	.	TGTGCCAGCAGTCAGGACAGGGGGCGCGAGTGGCCCCAGCATTTT	CASSQDRGREWPQHF
TRBV15	14	.	TRBJ2-7	.	TGTGCCACCAGCAGAGCGGGGTGGTCGGGCGAGCAGTACTTC	CATSRAGWSGEQYF
TRBV6-5	15	.	TRBJ1-1	.	TGTGCCAGCAGTTACTGGGGCAGGGGGAACACTGAAGCTTTCTTT	CASSYWGRGNTEAFF
TRBV7-2	14	TRBD1	TRBJ1-1	.	TGTGCCAGCAGCCCTTGGACAGGGAACACTGAAGCTTTCTTT	CASSPWTGNTEAFF
TRBV5-4	12	.	TRBJ2-2	.	TGTGCCAGCAGCTTATATACCGGGGAGCTGTTTTTT	CASSLYTGELFF
TRBV5-1	19	.	TRBJ1-4	.	TGCGCCAGCAGCTTGGAAGGTGGGGATCTAATGGGATCTAATGAAAAACTGTTTTTT	CASSLEGGDLMGSNEKLFF
TRBV5-1	14	TRBD1	TRBJ1-1	.	TGCGCCAGCAGCTCCGGACAGGGGGGCACTGAAGCTTTCTTT	CASSSGQGGTEAFF
TRBV19	15	TRBD1	TRBJ1-2	.	TGTGCCAGTAGTATGGGGGACAGGCCCCGGGGAGGCTACACCTTC	CASSMGDRPRGGYTF
TRBV7-8	15	.	TRBJ2-3	.	TGTGCCAGCAGGGTGCTTAGCGGACTCACAGATACGCAGTATTTT	CASRVLSGLTDTQYF
TRBV2	14	.	TRBJ2-7	.	TGTGCCAGCAGTGAATTGAGGGACTCCTACGAGCAGTACTTC	CASSELRDSYEQYF
TRBV6-1	13	.	TRBJ2-3	.	TGTGCCAGCAGTGAATTGGGGACAGATACGCAGTATTTT	CASSELGTDTQYF
TRBV7-9	14	.	TRBJ1-1	.	TGTGCCAGCAGCTTTGGTCCGGAGGAGACTGAAGCTTTCTTT	CASSFGPEETEAFF
TRBV7-2	16	.	TRBJ1-3	.	TGTGCCAGCAGCTTAGAGGCCGGGCTGAGGGGAAACACCATATATTTT	CASSLEAGLRGNTIYF
TRBV20-1	11	.	TRBJ1-2	.	TGCAGTGCTTACAAAAACTATGGCTACACCTTC	CSAYKNYGYTF
TRBV6-5	12	.	TRBJ1-1	.	TGTGCCGCCTATCAAGTGAACACTGAAGCTTTCTTT	CAAYQVNTEAFF
TRBV28	10	.	TRBJ1-1	.	TGTGCCAGCGTTCATATTGAAGCTTTCTTT	CASVHIEAFF
TRBV19	14	TRBD1	TRBJ1-1	.	TGTGCCAGTAGTCGGGACAGGGTTGCCACTGAAGCTTTCTTT	CASSRDRVATEAFF
TRBV28	16	TRBD1	TRBJ1-3	.	TGTGCCAGCAGCCATACCGGGACAGGCTCTGGAAACACCATATATTTT	CASSHTGTGSGNTIYF
TRBV5-6	12	.	TRBJ2-1	.	TGTGCCAGCAGCCGAGGGGGGTATGAGCAGTTCTTC	CASSRGGYEQFF
TRBV28	14	.	TRBJ2-7	.	TGTGCCAGCAGTTGGGTGGGGGCTTCTACGCAGCAGTACTTC	CASSWVGASTQQYF
TRBV30	13	.	TRBJ1-5	.	TGTGCCTGGAGTGTAGGGCTTCGACAGCCCCAGCATTTT	CAWSVGLRQPQHF
TRBV20-1	11	.	TRBJ1-3	.	TGCAGTGCTAGAGATCCAAACACCATATATTTT	CSARDPNTIYF
TRBV19	18	TRBD2	TRBJ2-7	.	TGTGCCAGTAGTATAGATCTAGGACTAGCGGGGAACCCCTACGAGCAGTACTTC	CASSIDLGLAGNPYEQYF
TRBV10-2	17	TRBD2	TRBJ2-3	.	TGCGCCAGCTCCCGGGCAGCGGGGGTCGAAAACACAGATACGCAGTATTTT	CASSRAAGVENTDTQYF
TRBV6-5	13	.	TRBJ1-4	.	TGTGCCAGCAAGAGACAGGTTAATGAAAAACTGTTTTTT	CASKRQVNEKLFF
TRBV25-1	14	TRBD1	TRBJ1-2	.	TGTGCCAGCAGGGGACAGGGGAGGTACTATGGCTACACCTTC	CASRGQGRYYGYTF
TRBV3-1/TRBV3-2	11	.	TRBJ2-5	.	TGTGCCAGCAGCCAGAGGGAGACCCAGTACTTC	CASSQRETQYF
TRBV6-1	15	.	TRBJ2-1	once	TGTGCCAGCAGTGAATGGCAGGGGACCTACAATGAGCAGTTCTTC	CASSEWQGTYNEQFF
TRBV11-3	16	.	TRBJ1-5	.	TGTGCCAGCAGCCCCCAGGGGTTTAAGGGCTATCAGCCCCAGCATTTT	CASSPQGFKGYQPQHF
TRBV4-1	18	TRBD2	TRBJ2-3	.	TGCGCCAGCAGCCAAGATAGGAGTAGCGGGGGGGCGGTAGATACGCAGTATTTT	CASSQDRSSGGAVDTQYF